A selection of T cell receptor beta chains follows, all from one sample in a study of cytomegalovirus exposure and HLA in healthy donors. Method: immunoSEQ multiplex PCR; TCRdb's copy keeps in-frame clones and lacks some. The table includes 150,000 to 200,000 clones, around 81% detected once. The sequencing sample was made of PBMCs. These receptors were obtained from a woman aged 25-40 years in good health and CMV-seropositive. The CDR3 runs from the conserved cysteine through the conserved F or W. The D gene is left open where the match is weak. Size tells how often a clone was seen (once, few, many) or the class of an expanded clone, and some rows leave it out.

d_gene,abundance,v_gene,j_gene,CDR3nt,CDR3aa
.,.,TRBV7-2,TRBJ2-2,TGTGCTTCCGAGCTAGGGAACACCGGGGAGCTGTTTTTT,CASELGNTGELFF
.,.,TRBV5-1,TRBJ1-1,TGCGCCAGCAGCCAAGGAACCCCCCGGGGGACTGAAGCTTTCTTT,CASSQGTPRGTEAFF
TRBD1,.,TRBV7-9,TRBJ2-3,TGTGCCAGCAGCCCCACGGGACAGGGGGGATCAGATACGCAGTATTTT,CASSPTGQGGSDTQYF
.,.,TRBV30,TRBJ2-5,TGTGCCTGGAGCGGCAGGACATTTCAAGAGACCCAGTACTTC,CAWSGRTFQETQYF
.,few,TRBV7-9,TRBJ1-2,TGTGCCAGCAGCTTAGCACAGCCCTATGGCTACACCTTC,CASSLAQPYGYTF
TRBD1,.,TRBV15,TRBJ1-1,TGTGCCACCTCCGGGACAGTGAACACTGAAGCTTTCTTT,CATSGTVNTEAFF
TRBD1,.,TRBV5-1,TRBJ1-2,TGCGCCAGCAGCTTGCAGGGGGGCGCGGGTTACACCTTC,CASSLQGGAGYTF
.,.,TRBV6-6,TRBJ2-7,TGTGCCAGCAGTTACTCCACGGTCCTGACCTACGAGCAGTACTTC,CASSYSTVLTYEQYF
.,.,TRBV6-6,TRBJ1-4,TGTGCCAGCAGTTATTACAGCCAGAATGAAAAACTGTTTTTT,CASSYYSQNEKLFF
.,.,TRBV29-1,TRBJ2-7,TGCAGCGTTGTGGCGGCAGCGCGGAACTCCTACGAGCAGTACTTC,CSVVAAARNSYEQYF
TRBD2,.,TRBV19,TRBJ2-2,TGTGCCAGTAGCCTCGGGGGGGCCGGGGAGCTGTTTTTT,CASSLGGAGELFF
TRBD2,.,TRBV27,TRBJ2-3,TGTGCCAGCAGTCCGCATAGCGGGAGCACAGATACGCAGTATTTT,CASSPHSGSTDTQYF
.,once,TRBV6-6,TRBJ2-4,TGTGCCAGCAGGGACAGCTCTTTTAACATTCAGTACTTC,CASRDSSFNIQYF
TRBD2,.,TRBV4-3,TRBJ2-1,TGCGCCAGCAGCCGACGTCTAGCGGGCAACAATGAGCAGTTCTTC,CASSRRLAGNNEQFF
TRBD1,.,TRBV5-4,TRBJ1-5,TGTGCCAGCAGCACGGGACAGGGATCCAATCAGCCCCAGCATTTT,CASSTGQGSNQPQHF
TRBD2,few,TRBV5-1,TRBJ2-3,TGCGCCAGCAGCTCCGGACTAGCGGGATATACAGATACGCAGTATTTT,CASSSGLAGYTDTQYF
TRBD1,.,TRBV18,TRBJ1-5,TGTGCCAGCTCACCCTTACCCACGGGACAGGGTCAGCCCCAGCATTTT,CASSPLPTGQGQPQHF
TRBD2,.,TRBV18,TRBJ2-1,TGTGCCAGCTCACCACTTGCGTCTAGCGGGATCAGCTCCTACAATGAGCAGTTCTTC,CASSPLASSGISSYNEQFF
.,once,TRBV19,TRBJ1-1,TGTGCCAGTAGTATCTGGATCTTGGGTACAGGGATGAACACTGAAGCTTTCTTT,CASSIWILGTGMNTEAFF
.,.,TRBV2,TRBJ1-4,TGTGCCAGCAGTGAAGCAAGCGAAAAACTGTTTTTT,CASSEASEKLFF
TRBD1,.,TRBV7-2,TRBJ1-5,TGTGCCAGCAGCCACGGACAGGGCGACCAGCCCCAGCATTTT,CASSHGQGDQPQHF
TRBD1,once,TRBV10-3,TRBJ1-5,TGTGCCGCCTCGGGACAGTCTAGCAATCAGCCCCAGCATTTT,CAASGQSSNQPQHF
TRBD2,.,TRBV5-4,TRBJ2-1,TGTGCCAGCAGCGGCCCGCGACTAGCGGCTTACAATGAGCAGTTCTTC,CASSGPRLAAYNEQFF
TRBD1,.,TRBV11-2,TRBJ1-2,TGTGCCAGCAGCTTAGAAGGACAGGGGGCCTATGGCTACACCTTC,CASSLEGQGAYGYTF
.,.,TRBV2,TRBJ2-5,TGTGCCAGCTCGTACTCAGGGATCCAAGAGACCCAGTACTTC,CASSYSGIQETQYF
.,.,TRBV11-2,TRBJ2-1,TGTGCCAGCAGCTTAGGTCTTCCCAATGAGCAGTTCTTC,CASSLGLPNEQFF
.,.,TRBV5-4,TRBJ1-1,TGTGCCAGCAGCTTGGGGACAGTGAACACTGAAGCTTTCTTT,CASSLGTVNTEAFF